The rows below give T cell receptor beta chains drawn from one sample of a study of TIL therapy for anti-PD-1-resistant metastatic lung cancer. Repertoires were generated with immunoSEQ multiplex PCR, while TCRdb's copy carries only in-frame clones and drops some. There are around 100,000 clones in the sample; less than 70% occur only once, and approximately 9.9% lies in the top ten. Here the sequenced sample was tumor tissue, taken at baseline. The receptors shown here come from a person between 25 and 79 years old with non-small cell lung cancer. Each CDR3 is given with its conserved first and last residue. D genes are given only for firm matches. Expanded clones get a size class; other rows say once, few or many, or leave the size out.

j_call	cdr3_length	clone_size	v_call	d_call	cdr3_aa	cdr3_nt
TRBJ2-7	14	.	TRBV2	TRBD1	CASRPGQSIQPSYF	TGTGCCAGCAGACCGGGACAGTCCATCCAACCTTCGTACTTC
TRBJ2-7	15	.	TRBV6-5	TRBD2	CASRDAGTSAYEQYF	TGTGCCAGCAGGGATGCCGGGACTAGCGCCTACGAGCAGTACTTC
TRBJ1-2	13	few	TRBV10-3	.	CAISDGSNYGYTF	TGTGCCATCAGTGACGGGTCTAACTATGGCTACACCTTC
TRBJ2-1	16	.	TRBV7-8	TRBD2	CASSYLKRGGQNEQFF	TGTGCCAGCAGCTATTTAAAGCGGGGGGGCCAGAATGAGCAGTTCTTC
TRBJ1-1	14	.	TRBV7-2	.	CASSLIGSNTEAFF	TGTGCCAGCAGCTTAATTGGCAGTAACACTGAAGCTTTCTTT
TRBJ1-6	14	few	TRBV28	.	CASSLGRYNSPLHF	TGTGCCAGCAGTTTGGGGCGGTATAATTCACCCCTCCACTTT
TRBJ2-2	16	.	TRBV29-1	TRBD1	CSAQSVGGAYTGELFF	TGCAGCGCCCAAAGTGTAGGGGGCGCGTACACCGGGGAGCTGTTTTTT
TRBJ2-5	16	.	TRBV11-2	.	CASSPGGHSYQETQYF	TGTGCCAGCAGCCCTGGGGGACACTCGTACCAAGAGACCCAGTACTTC
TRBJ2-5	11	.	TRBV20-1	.	CSAKSFETQYF	TGCAGTGCTAAGAGCTTTGAGACCCAGTACTTC
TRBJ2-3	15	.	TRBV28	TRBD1	CASRIGGAGTDTQYF	TGTGCCAGCAGAATAGGGGGCGCCGGCACAGATACGCAGTATTTT
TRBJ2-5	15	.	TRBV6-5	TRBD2	CASSFYGLALRAQYF	TGTGCCAGCAGTTTCTACGGACTAGCTCTCAGGGCCCAGTACTTC
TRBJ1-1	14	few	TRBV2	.	CASTLEGDSTEAFF	TGTGCCAGTACTCTCGAGGGGGATAGCACTGAAGCTTTCTTT
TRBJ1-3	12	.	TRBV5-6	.	CASQSSGNTIYF	TGTGCCAGCCAGAGCTCTGGAAACACCATATATTTT